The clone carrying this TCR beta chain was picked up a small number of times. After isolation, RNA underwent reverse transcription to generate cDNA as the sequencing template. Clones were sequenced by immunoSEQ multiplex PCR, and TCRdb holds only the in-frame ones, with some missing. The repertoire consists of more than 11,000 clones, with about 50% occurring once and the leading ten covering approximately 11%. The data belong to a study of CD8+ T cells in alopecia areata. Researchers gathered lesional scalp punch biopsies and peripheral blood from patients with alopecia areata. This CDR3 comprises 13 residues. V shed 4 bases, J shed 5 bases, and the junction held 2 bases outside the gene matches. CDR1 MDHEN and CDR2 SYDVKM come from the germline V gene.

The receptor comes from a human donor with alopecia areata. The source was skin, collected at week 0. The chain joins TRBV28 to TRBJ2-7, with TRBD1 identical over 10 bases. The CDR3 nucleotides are TGTGCCAGCAGTTCGACAGGGGGCAACGAGCAGTACTTC. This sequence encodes CASSSTGGNEQYF.